This T cell receptor (beta chain) was captured in a study of molecular identifiers for immune sequencing clone quantification. Library preparation followed earlier protocols using designated TCR primers. TCRdb analysed the PCR reads with MiXCR anew, one entry per CDR3 protein. The data contain over 85,000 distinct CDR3 sequences, about 23% of them singletons. For this clonotype: No antigen is known for it.

Study-wide points: Beyond 20 RNA copies, clones held over 99% of effector molecules, compared with under 1% in naive cells.

There are 15 residues in the CDR3. The germline V gene has CDR1 LGHNA and CDR2 YSLEER. The V and J ends lost 0 bases and 5 bases, in that order; junction bases with no gene match: 6. The receptor comes from a human donor in good health. Some libraries in this study had Jurkat cell RNA spiked in. The chain carries TRBV4-3 and TRBJ2-7; 8 nucleotides line up with TRBD2. The specimen was naive CD8+ T cells from blood, with Jurkat cell RNA spiked in. The subset is: FACS-sorted CD8+CD4-CCR7+CD45RA+ naive T cells. The CDR3 bases are TGCGCCAGCAGCCAAGATCGCGGGGGGAGGAACGAGCAGTACTTC. This gives the protein CASSQDRGGRNEQYF.